Sequencing of this T cell receptor (beta chain) was carried out in a study of identical twins (dated by TCRdb to 2016 to 2017). About the full investigation: To test whether fetal clonotypes persist, this study deep-sequenced TCR alpha and beta repertoires from monozygotic twins, from unrelated adults of various ages, and from cord blood. To rule out contamination, replicate twin experiments were performed at different times with different library preparation protocols.

The paper as a whole reports these results and caveats: Fewer insertions were carried by abundant cord blood beta clonotypes; a weaker similar trend was observed in young adult naive repertoires, while no such trend was observed in memory repertoires. Out-of-frame TCR alpha sequences shared between twins showed an excess of low generation-probability sequences compared with coincidental sharing between unrelated individuals. In monozygotic twins, out-of-frame TCR alpha sharing was systematically underestimated by recombination models, although the models agreed with sharing between unrelated individuals. A weaker excess of twin sharing was found in beta out-of-frame sequences because the signal-to-noise ratio was lowered by fewer shared sequences. Invariant T cells such as MAIT and iNKT could partly confound zero-insertion analyses, although diverse VJ usage argued against such confounding for most clonotypes. Because the same donors could not be followed over many years, the conclusions depended on cross-sectional statistical analysis.

This clonotype has a handful of counts. Its antigen specificity is not known. Base qualities are not at hand, and no much larger clone is one base apart. The CDR3 sequence holds 17 residues, the cysteine and phenylalanine included. Only CDR3 DNA remains: 51 bases, in frame from the first base. The trim is 5 bases for V and 1 base for J, with a gap of 20 bases between the germline ends. CDR1 and CDR2 were assigned from the germline V gene (reference sequence) as MNHEY and SMNVEV. Receptor amplification or capture employed 5' RACE. These reads were obtained on an Illumina HiSeq 2000. Template switching introduced a universal primer binding site; the final cDNA contained a unique molecular identifier, enabling accurate counting of TCR cDNA molecules. First-strand cDNA for TCR alpha and beta chains was synthesized from specific primers in the conserved constant-segment region. To control for contamination, every cDNA library carried two barcodes: a SMART-Mk sample barcode plus Illumina barcodes. Two successive PCR steps introduced TruSeq adapter sequences along with Illumina sample barcodes. Sequencing of the TCR alpha and beta cDNA libraries was done on the Illumina HiSeq platform using custom primers. As for how the authors treated the data: Raw reads were processed with MiGEC to extract unique molecular identifiers, and MiXCR was used to determine CDR3 positions. For each individual, recombination models were inferred using an EM algorithm with the repgenHMM and IGoR tools. Shared clonotypes were analyzed with the tcR package in R, and sharing was normalized by the product of cloneset sizes. Out-of-frame nonproductive sequences were analyzed to study raw recombination free of thymic and clonal selection effects. In-frame beta chains were kept once TCRdb had trimmed the public reads at Q25 with fastp and called clones with MiXCR. For every CDR3 protein sequence, its rows merge into one entry that carries the most common genes and DNA. It is TCRdb's table, rather than the study itself, that gives the V and J calls and clone size. The sample profile shows 400,000 to 500,000 distinct CDR3 sequences; about 18% of them were found once. The ten largest make up around 12% of the sample.

Every donor in the study was a healthy Caucasian. The study also sequenced three unrelated non-twin adults: a male aged 18 to 30, a male aged 50 to 59 and a female aged 50 to 59. Miltenyi CD45RO+ enrichment and human naive T-cell isolation kits were used to isolate memory (CD45RO+) and naive T cells from PBMC. Material for sequencing was naive T cells sorted from blood. The meaning of the sample's cell subset or site label: cells isolated with a human naive T-cell isolation kit. The chain is assembled from TRBV27 and TRBJ2-5, with TRBD1 perhaps the D gene, on 6 matching bases. The receptor comes from a man aged 50-59 years in good health. The nucleotide sequence is TGTGCCAGCAGTCAGGGGTCTCGGCTCCCCCCCCAAGAGACCCAGTACTTC. It specifies CASSQGSRLPPQETQYF.